The entry that follows covers one T cell receptor beta chain sequence. This clone was seen a few times. What antigen it recognizes has not been identified. Base-call qualities are not available, and no considerably larger clone is one nucleotide away. The sample comes from a study of lymphopenia after photon versus proton radiotherapy (dated by TCRdb to between 2018 and 2021). The study in broad terms: Photon and proton radiation therapy were compared by the study for their immunological effects in patients with gastrointestinal tumors who developed high-grade lymphopenia. The study aimed to characterize how the two radiation modalities differ in their impact on the immune system. A cohort of around 21 patients with gastrointestinal tumors who received either photon or proton therapy and subsequently developed lymphopenia was included. Broader findings and caveats from the paper: After the lymphocyte count nadir, photon-treated repertoires showed oligoclonal expansion, especially of CD8+ Temra cells, which drove the drop in diversity. The survival association was assessed only in patients who died, and the authors presented better survival with proton therapy as a possibility rather than a demonstrated result. Across the cohort, a larger post-nadir drop in TCR diversity was inversely correlated with overall survival time among patients who died. Relative stability during treatment was observed in proton-treated patients, whereas loss of naive T cells and TCR diversity and gain of effector/memory populations were observed in photon-treated patients.

Libraries came from the immunoSEQ multiplex PCR assay. T cell repertoires were profiled with deep sequencing of rearranged TCR beta loci together with multiparametric flow cytometry. In its TCRdb copy, this immuneACCESS table keeps in-frame sequences only and misses some clones. Where compared with another copy, unresolved V genes explain less than half of these, and the others have no known cause. This sample lists 65,000 to 90,000 clones; 85% to 95% were detected once. Clones ranked in the top ten supply 2% to 2.5% of the sample. The sequence came from a middle-aged woman with cholangiocarcinoma. The sample here was peripheral blood, taken from a patient treated with photon-based radiotherapy.

In nucleotides, the sequence is TGTGCCAGCAGCTTAGTTAAGGGTTTCCTTATGAACACTGAAGCTTTCTTT. This encodes CASSLVKGFLMNTEAFF. The V and J segments used are TRBV7-9 and TRBJ1-1, with no D gene named confidently. The CDR3 numbers 17 residues from cysteine through phenylalanine. Just the 51-base CDR3 DNA is kept, in frame starting at base 1. Between the V and J ends, shortened by 1 base and 0 bases respectively, the junction contains 15 bases. Reading the germline V gene (reference sequence) gives CDR1 SEHNR and CDR2 FQNEAQ.